The 20 T cell receptor beta chains below were found in one sample sequenced in a study of cytomegalovirus exposure and HLA in healthy donors (dated by TCRdb to 2016 to 2017). The protocol used for the library was the immunoSEQ multiplex PCR assay. Here the immuneACCESS table is served through TCRdb, limited to in-frame sequences with V and J called. Missing clones are a known gap in these copies; in checked studies unresolved V genes cover under half, and the rest lacks a known reason. This sample has a few hundred thousand clones in its table, and 86% of those were observed once. 0.9% to 1.1% of the sample goes to the ten largest clones. The sample consisted of PBMCs. Every receptor here comes from a young woman in good health and CMV-seronegative.

The chain recombines TRBV28 with TRBJ2-7; TRBD2 matches at 9 bases. The CDR3 is 15 amino acids. CDR1 is MDHEN and CDR2 is SYDVKM in the germline V gene. After removal of 7 bases from V and 7 bases from J, the junction contained 14 bases not matched to a gene. CDR3 DNA sequence: TGTGCCAGCACCATAGGGGCGGGAGGGCCGCGGGAGCAGTACTTC. Amino acids: CASTIGAGGPREQYF.

This clone came up a few times. The rearrangement uses TRBV7-9 and TRBJ1-3; 7 bases fit TRBD1. There are 16 residues in the CDR3. CDR1 and CDR2 (germline): SEHNR, FQNEAQ (reference sequence). Germline trimming cut 4 bases from V and 0 bases from J; bases unmatched to any gene: 6. CDR3 DNA sequence: TGTGCCAGCAGCTGGACAGGTTTGCACTCTGGAAACACCATATATTTT. Translation gives CASSWTGLHSGNTIYF.

This rearrangement joins TRBV4-3 to TRBJ1-1; TRBD1 aligns across 8 bases. CDR3 size: 14 residues. V lost 2 bases and J lost 3; bases outside the gene matches: 2. Germline V gene data show CDR1 as LGHNA and CDR2 as YSLEER. The CDR3 region is CASSQHRGYTEAFF. Written as DNA, the CDR3 is TGCGCCAGCAGCCAACACAGGGGGTACACTGAAGCTTTCTTT.

The chain carries TRBV6-1 and TRBJ1-1; no reliable D call. The germline CDR1 and CDR2 sequences are MNHNS and SASEGT. The CDR3 sequence is 13 residues long. V dropped 3 bases and J dropped 4 bases, with 9 bases sitting between them. CDR3 sequence (DNA): TGTGCCAGCAGTGACCAGGTTGCCACTGAAGCTTTCTTT. Translation: CASSDQVATEAFF.

This rearrangement joins TRBV6-5 to TRBJ1-1; D unclear. Germline V lookup: CDR1 MNHEY, CDR2 SVGAGI. Trimming cost V 2 bases and J 3 bases, with 7 bases left between them. The CDR3 runs to 13 residues. The CDR3: CASSYGSDTEAFF. CDR3 bases: TGTGCCAGCAGTTACGGTTCGGACACTGAAGCTTTCTTT.

The V gene is TRBV5-4, the J gene TRBJ2-3; 12 bases match TRBD2. CDR3 size: 17 residues. V shed 1 base and J 1 base; nucleotides not matched to a gene: 4. Germline V gene lookup returns CDR1 SGHNT and CDR2 YYREEE (reference sequence). This chain's CDR3 is CASSLRASGRGTDTQYF. The CDR3 region has the DNA TGTGCCAGCAGCTTGAGGGCTAGCGGGAGGGGCACAGATACGCAGTATTTT.

The chain combines TRBV23-1 with TRBJ2-7; TRBD1 is a possible D gene (5 bases). TRBV23-1 is filed as an ORF, its function uncertain. The germline V and J ends were trimmed by 4 bases and 2 bases, with 12 bases remaining between them. The CDR3 has 14 amino acids. The CDR3 DNA reads TGCGCCAGCAGTCCCGACAGAGAAGCCTACGAGCAGTACTTC. Protein: CASSPDREAYEQYF.

The chain is built from TRBV27 and TRBJ2-7, with 9 nucleotides matching TRBD1. This CDR3 is 14 amino acids long. CDR1 and CDR2 (germline): MNHEY, SMNVEV (reference sequence). The ends lost 5 bases at V and 4 bases at J; junction bases unmatched: 6. CDR3 nucleotides: TGTGCCAGCAGTCTAGGGACAGGGCTATACGAGCAGTACTTC. This translates into CASSLGTGLYEQYF.

The rearrangement links TRBV4-1 to TRBJ1-1; 11 nucleotides align to TRBD1. The germline V gene has CDR1 MGHRA and CDR2 YSYEKL. Trimming cost V 3 bases and J 3 bases; bases outside gene matches: 0. This CDR3 comprises 14 residues. In nucleotides, the CDR3 is TGCGCCAGCAGCCAGGGACAGGGGGACACTGAAGCTTTCTTT. It specifies CASSQGQGDTEAFF.

This chain uses TRBV7-9 with TRBJ1-4; TRBD1 might be the D (6 bases). V gave up 4 bases and J gave up 8 bases, with 14 bases separating them. Germline CDR1 reads SEHNR; CDR2 reads FQNEAQ (reference sequence). The CDR3 is 14 residues long. The DNA for the CDR3 is TGTGCCAGCAGCTCGATGCAGGGGAAGGAAAAACTGTTTTTT. As protein: CASSSMQGKEKLFF.

The gene calls are TRBV27 and TRBJ2-3; the D gene is possibly TRBD2 (5 bases). The CDR3 has 13 residues. V shed 5 bases and J shed 4 bases, with 10 bases lying between them. CDR1 is MNHEY, CDR2 SMNVEV, per germline (reference sequence). The chain's CDR3 is CASSGTGSDTQYF. As DNA, the CDR3 is TGTGCCAGCAGTGGAACGGGGTCAGATACGCAGTATTTT.

Only a few counts were recorded for this clone. The rearrangement uses TRBV2 and TRBJ2-3; D possibly corresponds to TRBD2 (7 bases). CDR1 is SNHLY, CDR2 FYNNEI, per germline. This CDR3 spans 14 amino acids. The ends were cut back, 9 bases at V and 0 bases at J, with 13 bases in the middle. The DNA of the CDR3 is TGTGCCAGAAGGGGGGGTGAAAGCACAGATACGCAGTATTTT. This gives the protein CARRGGESTDTQYF.

J is TRBJ2-2 and V is TRBV5-1, with 7 positions matching TRBD1. CDR3 length equals 15 residues. CDR1 and CDR2 (germline): SGHRS, YFSETQ. After removal of 5 bases from V and 0 bases from J, the junction contained 4 bases not matched to a gene. CDR3 amino acids: CASRSGQPNTGELFF. The CDR3, as DNA: TGCGCCAGCAGGTCGGGACAGCCGAACACCGGGGAGCTGTTTTTT.

The chain employs TRBV27 and TRBJ2-5; 8 bases are a match to TRBD1. The length of the CDR3 is 15 residues. V dropped 5 bases and J dropped 4; count of bases not matched to a gene: 9. Germline V gives CDR1 MNHEY, CDR2 SMNVEV (reference sequence). The CDR3, as DNA: TGTGCCAGCAGTCAGCGGACAGGGAGCAGAGAGACCCAGTACTTC. This encodes CASSQRTGSRETQYF.

The chain recombines TRBV28 with TRBJ2-7, with 13 bases that match TRBD2. The junction had 10 bases not matched to a gene; V was cut back by 5 bases and J by 6 bases. Per germline, CDR1 MDHEN and CDR2 SYDVKM. The CDR3 totals 16 residues. The CDR3 loop is CASSRGTSGDRPEQYF. The DNA of the CDR3 is TGTGCCAGCAGTAGAGGGACTAGCGGGGACAGACCCGAGCAGTACTTC. The whole variable domain, filled in from reference TRBV28 and TRBJ2-7, reads DVKVTQSSRYLVKRTGEKVFLECVQDMDHENMFWYRQDPGLGLRLIYFSYDVKMKEKGDIPEGYSVSREKKERFSLILESASTNQTSMYLCASSRGTSGDRPEQYFGPGTRLTVT.

The J gene is TRBJ2-2, the V gene TRBV19; weak D call: TRBD1 (5 bases). CDR1 is LNHDA and CDR2 is SQIVND in the germline V gene (reference sequence). Trimming left V 10 bases short and J 2 bases short, with 14 bases between. There are 14 residues in the CDR3. The CDR3 region has the DNA TGTGCCACCCGTCTTCAGGGTAACACCGGGGAGCTGTTTTTT. It is translated as CATRLQGNTGELFF.

The genes are TRBV5-1 and TRBJ1-4; 7 bases agree with TRBD1. The germline CDR1 and CDR2 sequences are SGHRS and YFSETQ. Losses at the gene ends were 4 bases for V and 5 bases for J; bases not matched to a gene: 8. This CDR3 is built from 15 residues. As DNA, the CDR3 is TGCGCCAGCAGCCCCCCAGGGGGAGCGAATGAAAAACTGTTTTTT. Amino acid sequence: CASSPPGGANEKLFF.

This clone was picked up a small number of times. This sequence joins TRBV2 and TRBJ1-2, with a tentative D call TRBD1 (6 bases). Germline V lookup: CDR1 SNHLY, CDR2 FYNNEI. V was trimmed by 3 bases and J by 8 bases, leaving 16 bases between them. The CDR3 runs 14 residues. The CDR3 region has the DNA TGTGCCAGCAGTGACCCGGGGGGCCGACGAGGCTACACCTTC. It is translated as CASSDPGGRRGYTF. The full variable domain, completed using reference TRBV2 and TRBJ1-2, is EPEVTQTPSHQVTQMGQEVILRCVPISNHLYFYWYRQILGQKVEFLVSFYNNEISEKSEIFDDQFSVERPDGSNFTLKIRSTKLEDSAMYFCASSDPGGRRGYTFGSGTRLTVV.

The gene calls are TRBV5-4 and TRBJ1-5, with 7 nucleotides matching TRBD1. The V and J ends lost 2 bases and 0 bases, in that order; junction bases with no gene match: 5. CDR3 length: 16 residues. Germline values: CDR1 SGHNT, CDR2 YYREEE (reference sequence). CDR3 protein: CASSFWTGRSNQPQHF. Here the CDR3 DNA reads TGTGCCAGCAGCTTTTGGACAGGACGTAGCAATCAGCCCCAGCATTTT.

J is TRBJ2-5 and V is TRBV11-2; 12 bases are shared with TRBD2. The J segment lost 2 bases and the V segment lost 5 bases, leaving 9 bases of the junction unmatched. This CDR3 region has 17 residues. Germline CDR1 reads SGHAT; CDR2 reads FQNNGV. The CDR3 DNA follows: TGTGCCAGCAGCCAGACTAGCGGGGGCCACCAACAAGAGACCCAGTACTTC. Its protein product is CASSQTSGGHQQETQYF. The whole variable domain, remainder taken from reference TRBV11-2 and TRBJ2-5, is EAGVAQSPRYKIIEKRQSVAFWCNPISGHATLYWYQQILGQGPKLLIQFQNNGVVDDSQLPKDRFSAERLKGVDSTLKIQPAKLEDSAVYLCASSQTSGGHQQETQYFGPGTRLLVL.